The source of this T cell receptor (beta chain) is a study of blood T cell repertoires in COVID-19. Looking at the study overall: The United States, Italy and Spain were the sources of the acute and convalescent COVID-19 samples. Sources were T cells, B-cell-depleted T cells, or PBMCs; the material itself was cDNA or gDNA.

As originally analysed: Amplification of reference gene primers provided the estimated nucleated cell counts. Measured with immunoSEQ multiplex PCR; TCRdb has only the in-frame clones, and not every one. D and trimming come from the DNA, and the V and J calls and clone size come from that table. In the table there are about 150,000 clones, 88% of which are singletons. From germline, CDR1 is SGHTA and CDR2 FQGTGA. The J segment lost 0 bases and the V segment lost 5 bases, leaving 3 bases of the junction unmatched. This CDR3 has 14 residues. The rearrangement uses TRBV7-3 and TRBJ2-7; 8 bases agree with TRBD2. The specimen sequenced was peripheral blood. This sequence originates from a woman in her sixties or seventies with acute or convalescent COVID-19. The CDR3 DNA reads TGTGCCAGCAGCCCCGCGGGAGGCTCCTACGAGCAGTACTTC. Protein sequence: CASSPAGGSYEQYF.